These 15 T cell receptor beta chains originate from one sample sequenced in a study of blood T cell repertoires in COVID-19. Data came from immunoSEQ multiplex PCR; TCRdb stores just in-frame clones and leaves some out. The table shows about 320,000 clones, with roughly 88% occurring only once. Specimen: PBMCs or T cells enriched from blood (not recorded which). The receptor source for this set is a man aged 25-45 years who had recovered from COVID-19.

The J gene is TRBJ2-7, the V gene TRBV5-8; 7 bases are a match to TRBD1. CDR1 is SGHTS, CDR2 YDEGEE, per germline. Unmatched junction bases numbered 10, after V lost 3 bases and J lost 1 base. The CDR3 consists of 16 residues. CDR3 in DNA: TGTGCCAGCAGCTCGCCTCTGACAGGGCCATCCTACGAGCAGTACTTC. It yields the protein CASSSPLTGPSYEQYF.

V and J are TRBV10-3 and TRBJ1-1; 9 nucleotides align to TRBD1. J was trimmed by 0 bases and V by 2 bases; bases with no gene match: 13. The CDR3 extends over 19 amino acids. Looked up from germline, CDR1 is ENHRY and CDR2 is SYGVKD. The CDR3 DNA reads as TGTGCCATCAGTGAGGCGAGGTTGAAACAGGGGGCGATGAACACTGAAGCTTTCTTT. Its translation is CAISEARLKQGAMNTEAFF.

Comment on this clone: This CDR3 is also generated by other DNA sequences in the sample. The V gene is TRBV27, the J gene TRBJ2-7; D remains unclear. This CDR3 has 14 residues. Looked up from germline, CDR1 is MNHEY and CDR2 is SMNVEV (reference sequence). Trimming stripped 0 bases from V and 0 bases from J, with 6 bases between. The CDR3 reads CASSLSGHSYEQYF. The CDR3 DNA reads as TGTGCCAGCAGTTTATCTGGCCACTCCTACGAGCAGTACTTC.

This chain links TRBV7-6 with TRBJ2-3; 8 nucleotides agree with TRBD2. Germline trimming cut 7 bases from V and 2 bases from J; bases unmatched to any gene: 8. Germline assignment: CDR1 SGHVS and CDR2 FNYEAQ. This CDR3 contains 15 residues. CDR3 nucleotides: TGTGCCAGCACAACCGGGACTAGGGTCACAGATACGCAGTATTTT. Its protein product is CASTTGTRVTDTQYF.

V and J are TRBV27 and TRBJ1-4, with TRBD1 identical over 7 bases. Germline V gives CDR1 MNHEY, CDR2 SMNVEV (reference sequence). V was pared by 5 bases and J by 8 bases, with 5 bases of the junction left unmatched. CDR3 length: 13 amino acids. CDR3 DNA sequence: TGTGCCAGCAGTCCGACAGGGTCGGAAAAACTGTTTTTT. As protein: CASSPTGSEKLFF.

The rearrangement uses TRBV27 and TRBJ1-2, with 7 bases that match TRBD1. The V segment lost 5 bases and the J segment 6 bases; nucleotides outside the gene matches: 12. CDR1 and CDR2 (germline): MNHEY, SMNVEV (reference sequence). The CDR3 is 15 amino acids. CDR3 nucleotide sequence: TGTGCCAGCAGTACGACAGGGCCCTTGCGCCATGGCTACACCTTC. Protein product: CASSTTGPLRHGYTF.

The sample holds a few counts of this clone. Other DNA sequences from this sample encode an identical CDR3 as well. The V gene is TRBV28, the J gene TRBJ1-1, with unresolved D. This CDR3 is 12 amino acids long. Trimming stripped 2 bases from V and 4 bases from J, with 5 bases between. The V gene's germline CDR1 is MDHEN and CDR2 SYDVKM. CDR3 amino acids: CASSLRGTEAFF. CDR3 DNA: TGTGCCAGCAGTTTAAGAGGCACTGAAGCTTTCTTT.

The CDR3 is CASSIGKPMHEQYF. CDR3 DNA: TGTGCCAGCAGCATCGGGAAGCCCATGCACGAGCAGTACTTC. V usage is TRBV6-2 or TRBV6-3 and J usage is TRBJ2-7; possible D gene TRBD2, 5 bases. The V end lost 6 bases, the J end lost 5 bases, and 17 bases lay between the germline ends. This CDR3 comprises 14 residues. CDR1 MNHEY and CDR2 SVGEGT come from the germline V gene.

This chain uses TRBV27 with TRBJ2-7, with TRBD1 identical over 7 bases. The CDR3 has 13 amino acids. Germline values: CDR1 MNHEY, CDR2 SMNVEV (reference sequence). V trimming: 5 bases; J trimming: 7 bases; junction bases outside the gene matches: 8. The DNA of the CDR3 is TGTGCCAGCAGTCCTGGGACAGTGGGGGAGCAGTACTTC. Translated: CASSPGTVGEQYF.

The chain has TRBV10-1 and TRBJ2-1; no clear D. The CDR3 runs 13 residues. Trimming stripped 6 bases from V and 0 bases from J, with 6 bases between. Germline assignment: CDR1 WNHNN and CDR2 SYGVQD (reference sequence). The CDR3 region has the DNA TGCGCCAGCAGCTCCAGCTCCTACAATGAGCAGTTCTTC. This translates into CASSSSSYNEQFF.

CDR3 coding DNA: TGTGCCAGCAGCTTCAAACCGGGACTAGCGGGGTTCTACGAGCAGTACTTC. Protein sequence: CASSFKPGLAGFYEQYF. This sequence joins TRBV11-2 and TRBJ2-7; 13 bases fit TRBD2. The CDR3 spans 17 residues. CDR1 and CDR2 (germline): SGHAT, FQNNGV. Trimming at V came to 3 bases and at J to 3 bases, leaving 8 bases not matched to a gene.

The chain couples TRBV7-9 to TRBJ2-7; the match to TRBD2 covers 7 bases. Germline V lookup: CDR1 SEHNR, CDR2 FQNEAQ (reference sequence). The length of the CDR3 is 15 residues. The V segment lost 1 base and the J segment 0 bases; nucleotides outside the gene matches: 3. CDR3 nucleotide sequence: TGTGCCAGCAGCTTAGTGGGGGGGGACTCCTACGAGCAGTACTTC. Protein product: CASSLVGGDSYEQYF.

DNA of the CDR3: TGTGCGGGACAGGGTCGTGACGAGCAGTACTTC. Its protein product is CAGQGRDEQYF. The genes are TRBV24-1 and TRBJ2-7, with 9 bases matching TRBD1. CDR3 length equals 11 residues. The germline V gene has CDR1 KGHDR and CDR2 SFDVKD.

As DNA, the CDR3 is TGCGCCAGCAGCTCCCACGGGACAGGGGGCGACGAGCAGTACTTC. Encoded protein: CASSSHGTGGDEQYF. The chain uses TRBV5-1 and TRBJ2-7, with TRBD1 matching 12 bases. This CDR3 region has 15 residues. Germline V gives CDR1 SGHRS, CDR2 YFSETQ. V gave up 3 bases and J gave up 5 bases; unmatched junction bases: 6. The variable domain in full, completed from reference TRBV5-1 and TRBJ2-7, reads KAGVTQTPRYLIKTRGQQVTLSCSPISGHRSVSWYQQTPGQGLQFLFEYFSETQRNKGNFPGRFSGRQFSNSRSEMNVSTLELGDSALYLCASSSHGTGGDEQYFGPGTRLTVT.

The gene calls are TRBV28 and TRBJ1-1; 9 bases match TRBD1. Losses at the gene ends were 4 bases for V and 5 bases for J; bases not matched to a gene: 5. The CDR3 runs to 14 residues. Per the germline V gene, CDR1 is MDHEN and CDR2 is SYDVKM. The CDR3 spells CASSYGQGRTEAFF. The CDR3, as DNA: TGTGCCAGCAGTTACGGACAGGGGAGGACTGAAGCTTTCTTT.